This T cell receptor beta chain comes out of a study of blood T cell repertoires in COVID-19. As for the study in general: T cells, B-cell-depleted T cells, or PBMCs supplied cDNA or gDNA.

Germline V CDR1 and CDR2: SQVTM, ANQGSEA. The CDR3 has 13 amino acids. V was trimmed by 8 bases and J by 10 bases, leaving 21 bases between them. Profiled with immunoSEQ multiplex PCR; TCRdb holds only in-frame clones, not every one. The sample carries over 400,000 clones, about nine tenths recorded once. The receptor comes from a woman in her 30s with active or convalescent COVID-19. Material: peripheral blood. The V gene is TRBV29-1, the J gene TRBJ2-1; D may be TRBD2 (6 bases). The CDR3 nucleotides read TGCAGCCTGGGGACTGACCTCGCAACGGAGCAGTTCTTC. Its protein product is CSLGTDLATEQFF.